This T cell receptor (beta chain) comes out of a study of blood T cell repertoires in COVID-19. Looking at the study overall: The origin of the acute and convalescent COVID-19 samples was the United States, Italy and Spain.

This CDR3 comprises 16 residues. The junction had 8 bases not matched to a gene; V was cut back by 0 bases and J by 4 bases. The germline CDR1 and CDR2 sequences are GTSNPN and SVGIG (reference sequence). Authors' processing steps: Estimated nucleated cell counts came from reference gene primer amplification. Measured with immunoSEQ multiplex PCR; TCRdb has only the in-frame clones, and not every one. V, J and clone size were drawn from that table, and D and trimming were deduced from the DNA. The repertoire includes 100,000 to 150,000 clones, about 79% of them detected once, and about 15% sits in the top ten.

The chain recombines TRBV30 with TRBJ2-7; 11 nucleotides match TRBD2. The sample consisted of peripheral blood. This TCR was recovered from a woman between 45 and 60 years old with acute or convalescent COVID-19. The CDR3 reads CAWSVPRLAGMYEQYF. The CDR3 region has the DNA TGTGCCTGGAGTGTACCCCGACTAGCGGGGATGTACGAGCAGTACTTC.